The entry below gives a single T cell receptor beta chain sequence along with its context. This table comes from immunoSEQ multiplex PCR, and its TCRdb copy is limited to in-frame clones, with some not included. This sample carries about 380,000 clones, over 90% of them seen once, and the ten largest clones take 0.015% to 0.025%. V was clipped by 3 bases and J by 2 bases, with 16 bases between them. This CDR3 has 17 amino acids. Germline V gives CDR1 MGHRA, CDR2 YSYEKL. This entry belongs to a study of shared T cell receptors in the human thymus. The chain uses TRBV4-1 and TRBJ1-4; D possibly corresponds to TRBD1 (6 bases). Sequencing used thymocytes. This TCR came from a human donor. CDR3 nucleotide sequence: TGCGCCAGCAGCCACTCGGGACAACGGGACACTAATGAAAAACTGTTTTTT. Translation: CASSHSGQRDTNEKLFF.